This TCR beta chain is drawn from a study of blood T cell repertoires in COVID-19 (TCRdb year 2020). Concerning the study at large: Samples from collaborators originated in the United States, Italy and Spain and spanned both the acute and convalescent phases of COVID-19. Subjects who had been exposed to COVID-19, were actively infected with it, or had recovered from it provided the deeply sampled blood TCRbeta repertoires that made up the dataset. HLA class I and class II types, where available, came from metadata supplied by the sample provider rather than from assay-based typing. Samples were obtained from the ongoing ImmuneRACE study (first 160 participants) and from 1,254 subjects provided by 6 global collaborators. The prospective study material was composed of cDNA or gDNA derived from T cells, B-cell-depleted T cells, or PBMCs. A freely available public database, intended as a resource for researchers studying the immune response to SARS-CoV-2, is where the repertoires were released. Nearly every sample came with metadata listing a de-identified subject ID, COVID-19 status, age in years and sex.

According to the germline V gene (reference sequence), CDR1 reads MNHEY and CDR2 reads SMNVEV. There are 15 amino acids in the CDR3, from cysteine to phenylalanine inclusive. CDR3 DNA is the only sequence kept; it has 45 bases, read in frame from the first base. V and J lose 2 bases and 2 bases, and a span of 7 bases separates them. Here is what the overall study found, with its caveats: The amount of clinical and demographic metadata varied by source and participant and was provided uncurated.

Each collaborating institution followed its own protocols to collect whole blood in K2EDTA tubes. For TCRbeta analysis, collaborators shipped samples in one of three forms: frozen whole blood, isolated PBMCs, or DNA extracted from either of those sample types. TCRbeta CDR3 regions were amplified from genomic DNA by means of the immunoSEQ Assay, a bias-controlled multiplex PCR. On the study's bioinformatics: The number of nucleated cells in each sample was estimated from the amplification of reference gene primers within the assay. Sequence reads were collapsed and filtered to measure the absolute abundance of every unique TCRbeta CDR3 rearrangement. Productive Simpson clonality was computed per sample as the square root of Simpson's diversity index over productive rearrangements. The source is immuneACCESS, and TCRdb retained only in-frame sequences with V and J called. Part of the clones is not carried over; for the studies checked, unresolved V genes explain less than half of this, and the remainder is unexplained. Clonal size and the V and J genes are those of that table, whereas D and trimming came from the DNA. The sample profile shows 30,000 to 50,000 clones; 75% to 90% of them were found once. The top ten clonotypes cover around 24% of the sample.

A word on this clone: It has no known antigen specificity. No clone much larger than this one lies a single base away; base qualities are absent.

This clonotype was sampled from a man aged 50-60 years with active or convalescent COVID-19. This chain joins TRBV27 to TRBJ2-6, with the D gene call left open. Sequencing used peripheral blood. The bases read TGTGCCAGCAGTTTAAAGCTGGCTGGGGCCAACGTCCTGACTTTC. It specifies CASSLKLAGANVLTF.